The clone carrying this T cell receptor (beta chain) showed up just once. The authors' processing: Using reference gene primer amplification, nucleated cell counts were estimated. TCRdb's copy holds only in-frame clones and misses some; the assay was immunoSEQ multiplex PCR. D and trimming come from the DNA, and the V and J calls and clone size come from that table. The sample contains about 220,000 clones, 70% to 85% of which appear only once. The data derive from a study of blood T cell repertoires in COVID-19. From germline, CDR1 is SGHNT and CDR2 YYREEE (reference sequence). The V segment lost 3 bases and the J segment 3 bases; nucleotides outside the gene matches: 2. This CDR3 is built from 13 residues.

J is TRBJ2-5 and V is TRBV5-4, with 7 bases aligning to TRBD1. Sequencing used PBMCs or T cells enriched from blood (not recorded which). The source of this sequence is a woman aged 60-70 years who had recovered from COVID-19. This chain's CDR3 is CASSWTGKETQYF. The CDR3 DNA sequence: TGTGCCAGCAGCTGGACAGGAAAAGAGACCCAGTACTTC.